This entry describes one TCR beta chain. This entry is derived from a study of blood T cell repertoires in COVID-19. Study context: Both acute and convalescent COVID-19 samples were obtained from the United States, Italy and Spain. Sources were T cells, B-cell-depleted T cells, or PBMCs; the material itself was cDNA or gDNA.

Germline CDR1 is GTSNPN and CDR2 is SVGIG (reference sequence). The V end was cut by 3 bases, the J end by 0 bases, with 9 bases between. This CDR3 has 15 residues. Recruitment covered about two dozen US areas and drew participants whose ages spanned about 18 to 90 years. In the authors' workflow: Reference gene primer amplification in the assay estimated nucleated cell counts. The method was immunoSEQ multiplex PCR; TCRdb's version includes in-frame clones alone and lacks a portion of them. That table furnishes V, J and clone size, whereas the DNA furnished D and trimming. The sample consists of hundreds of thousands of clones, 86% of them appearing once.

This TCR derives from a woman in her fifties or sixties in a cohort exposed to, infected with or recovered from COVID-19 (not recorded which). Sequencing was performed on PBMCs or T cells enriched from blood (not recorded which). The chain has TRBV30 and TRBJ1-6; D is perhaps TRBD1 (5 bases). This CDR3 reads CAWSGGSSYNSPLHF. CDR3 coding DNA: TGTGCCTGGAGCGGGGGGAGCTCCTATAATTCACCCCTCCACTTT.